These 32 T cell receptor beta chains originate from one sample sequenced in a study of molecular identifiers for immune sequencing clone quantification. Using its own MiXCR run on the PCR reads, TCRdb lists one record per CDR3 protein. The data contain some 320,000 distinct CDR3 sequences, over 20% of them singletons. Sequenced material: naive CD8+ T cells from blood, with Jurkat cell RNA spiked in. Described subset: FACS-sorted CD8+CD4-CCR7+CD45RA+ naive T cells. Receptor source: a human donor in good health. Some libraries in this study had Jurkat cell RNA spiked in.

The sample holds many counts of this clonotype. This sequence joins TRBV20-1 and TRBJ1-4, with D unclear. This CDR3 contains 14 residues. Germline V gene data show CDR1 as DFQATT and CDR2 as SNEGSKA (reference sequence). Between the trimmed V and J ends, which lost 5 bases and 4 bases, there was a span of 14 bases. This CDR3 reads CSAGRLENNEKLFF. Here the CDR3 DNA reads TGCAGTGCTGGTCGCCTGGAAAATAATGAAAAACTGTTTTTT.

This clonotype was recorded at least ten times. A junction boundary mismatches the germline segment, possibly from a read error. V and J are TRBV19 and TRBJ1-5; tentative D call: TRBD1 (6 bases). Germline V gene sequence: CDR1 LNHDA, CDR2 SQIVND (reference sequence). The length of the CDR3 is 14 residues. The CDR3 nucleotides are TGTGCCAGTAGCATAGGGACACGCAATCAGCCCCAGCATTTT. Encoded protein: CASSIGTRNQPQHF.

To note about this clonotype: Possible read error: a much larger clone is one base away. The CDR3 bases are TGTGCCAGCAGTTTTGGTGAGCGGTTCTTC. It translates to CASSFGERFF. The chain combines TRBV7-6 with TRBJ2-1; D is uncertain. Germline-derived CDR1 and CDR2 are SGHVS and FNYEAQ. The CDR3 is made up of 10 amino acids.

The chain carries TRBV9 and TRBJ2-1; D remains ambiguous. The V gene's germline CDR1 is SGDLS and CDR2 YYNGEE. The CDR3 sequence is 14 residues long. Trimming took 3 bases from V and 6 from J, leaving 13 bases between them. CDR3 bases: TGTGCCAGCAGCGGGCCGCCGTCTCGCAATGAGCAGTTCTTC. Translating gives CASSGPPSRNEQFF.

The table lists this clonotype with a few counts. The rearrangement links TRBV6-2 or TRBV6-3 to TRBJ2-7; 10 nucleotides align to TRBD1. V lost 8 bases, J lost 5 bases, and 9 bases stayed unmatched. The germline gives CDR1 MNHEY, CDR2 SVGEGT. The CDR3 spans 14 residues. The CDR3 nucleotides are TGTGCCAGCTCTACGGGACAGGGGTTCAACGAGCAGTACTTC. It yields the protein CASSTGQGFNEQYF.

In its sample, this clonotype was seen many times. The chain uses TRBV5-1 and TRBJ2-3; TRBD1 might be the D (5 bases). Between the trimmed V and J ends, which lost 1 base and 1 base, there was a span of 13 bases. This CDR3 is built from 16 residues. Germline lookup yields CDR1 SGHRS and CDR2 YFSETQ. This chain's CDR3 is CASSLYQGSGTDTQYF. DNA of the CDR3: TGCGCCAGCAGCTTGTACCAGGGTTCTGGCACAGATACGCAGTATTTT. The full variable domain, in which reference TRBV5-1 and TRBJ2-3 provide the parts outside the CDR3, is KAGVTQTPRYLIKTRGQQVTLSCSPISGHRSVSWYQQTPGQGLQFLFEYFSETQRNKGNFPGRFSGRQFSNSRSEMNVSTLELGDSALYLCASSLYQGSGTDTQYFGPGTRLTVL.

This clonotype was observed many times. The rearrangement joins TRBV12-3 or TRBV12-4 to TRBJ2-5, with D possibly matching TRBD2 (6 bases). The V gene lost 6 bases and the J gene lost 5 bases, with 22 bases spanning the gap. The CDR3 runs to 16 residues. The CDR3 sequence: CASSHPPGLRSETQYF. The CDR3 region has the DNA TGTGCCAGCAGCCACCCGCCGGGACTCCGATCGGAGACCCAGTACTTC.

The sample holds many counts of this clonotype. The CDR3 nucleotides read TGTGCCAGCAGCCCAGGGACTGACGAGCAGTACTTC. The encoded protein is CASSPGTDEQYF. The J gene is TRBJ2-7, the V gene TRBV7-9, with a tentative D call TRBD2 (6 bases). This CDR3 has 12 amino acids. The ends were cut back, 5 bases at V and 5 bases at J, with 10 bases in the middle. Germline V gene sequence: CDR1 SEHNR, CDR2 FQNEAQ (reference sequence).

V and J are TRBV12-3 or TRBV12-4 and TRBJ2-7, with 7 positions matching TRBD1. This CDR3 has 14 amino acids. The ends lost 6 bases at V and 2 bases at J; junction bases unmatched: 7. CDR3 loop: CASSAHDRAYEQYF. CDR3 coding DNA: TGTGCCAGCAGCGCCCATGACAGGGCCTACGAGCAGTACTTC.

Only a few counts were recorded for this clonotype. The rearrangement links TRBV12-3 or TRBV12-4 to TRBJ1-1, with 8 bases aligning to TRBD1. Trimming took 3 bases from V and 5 from J; bases not matched to a gene: 5. This CDR3 has 14 residues. Here the CDR3 DNA reads TGTGCCAGCAGTTTTACAGGGGGACGAACTGAAGCTTTCTTT. As protein: CASSFTGGRTEAFF.

Many counts were recorded for this clonotype. The chain recombines TRBV5-5 with TRBJ2-6, with TRBD1 identical over 9 bases. Trimming removed 5 bases from V and 2 bases from J; junction bases left unmatched: 11. CDR1 SGHKS and CDR2 YYEKEE come from the germline V gene (reference sequence). The CDR3 spans 18 residues. This CDR3 is CASSSKRQGEAGANVLTF. CDR3 sequence (DNA): TGTGCCAGCAGTTCTAAAAGACAGGGGGAGGCTGGGGCCAACGTCCTGACTTTC.

In its sample, this clonotype was seen many times. The V and J genes are TRBV20-1 and TRBJ1-2, with 9 positions matching TRBD1. The ends lost 1 base at V and 3 bases at J; junction bases unmatched: 3. The length of the CDR3 is 14 residues. Germline lookup yields CDR1 DFQATT and CDR2 SNEGSKA (reference sequence). The CDR3 sequence: CSARGQGVDYGYTF. CDR3 DNA: TGCAGTGCTAGAGGACAGGGGGTTGACTATGGCTACACCTTC.

This clonotype was counted at least ten times. The J gene is TRBJ2-3, the V gene TRBV30, with D unresolved. The CDR3 has 14 residues. From germline, CDR1 is GTSNPN and CDR2 SVGIG (reference sequence). Trimming pared 6 bases from V and 0 bases from J, leaving 13 bases between. CDR3 nucleotide sequence: TGTGCCTGTCCCACAGCGACTAGCACAGATACGCAGTATTTT. Protein sequence: CACPTATSTDTQYF.

This clonotype came up a few times. The V gene is TRBV11-2, the J gene TRBJ2-3; tentative D call: TRBD2 (5 bases). Germline V gene sequence: CDR1 SGHAT, CDR2 FQNNGV. V lost 4 bases, J lost 4 bases, and 18 bases lay in between. The CDR3 runs 16 residues. Here the CDR3 DNA reads TGTGCCAGCAGCTCCCATACCCTGCCCGGGGCAGATACGCAGTATTTT. This encodes CASSSHTLPGADTQYF.

This clonotype was observed at least ten times. The CDR3 spells CASYNAGRWTEAFF. Here the CDR3 DNA reads TGTGCCAGCTATAACGCGGGTAGATGGACTGAAGCTTTCTTT. The rearrangement joins TRBV7-9 to TRBJ1-1, with D unclear. The CDR3 is 14 residues long. The V end lost 8 bases, the J end lost 5 bases, and 18 bases lay between the germline ends. Germline lookup yields CDR1 SEHNR and CDR2 FQNEAQ (reference sequence). The full variable domain, with the rest looked up from reference TRBV7-9 and TRBJ1-1, is DTGVSQNPRHKITKRGQNVTFRCDPISEHNRLYWYRQTLGQGPEFLTYFQNEAQLEKSRLLSDRFSAERPKGSFSTLEIQRTEQGDSAMYLCASYNAGRWTEAFFGQGTRLTVV.

This clonotype came up many times. This sequence joins TRBV5-4 and TRBJ2-7; D is possibly TRBD2 (6 bases). Germline V gene sequence: CDR1 SGHNT, CDR2 YYREEE (reference sequence). V was pared by 2 bases and J by 0 bases, with 12 bases between. This CDR3 comprises 15 residues. The CDR3 is CASSLMTGSSYEQYF. The CDR3 nucleotides read TGTGCCAGCAGCTTAATGACCGGGAGCTCCTACGAGCAGTACTTC.

As to this clonotype: This may be a read error, as it is one base from a much larger clone. This chain connects TRBV19 to TRBJ1-5; maybe TRBD1 (5 bases). CDR1 LNHDA and CDR2 SQIVND come from the germline V gene (reference sequence). This CDR3 is built from 14 residues. Here the CDR3 reads CAGRVGVSNQPQHF. The CDR3 DNA is TGTGCCGGTAGGGTGGGGGTAAGCAATCAGCCCCAGCATTTT.

This clonotype was counted many times. DNA of the CDR3: TGTGCCAGCAGTTTCAGGGGGCGGTACACTGAAGCTTTCTTT. Translated: CASSFRGRYTEAFF. The chain couples TRBV28 to TRBJ1-1; TRBD1 agrees at 8 bases. From germline, CDR1 is MDHEN and CDR2 SYDVKM. V lost 3 bases, J lost 3 bases, and 3 bases stayed unmatched. CDR3 length: 14 amino acids.

This clonotype has ten or more counts. The V and J genes are TRBV6-5 and TRBJ2-5; 14 positions agree with TRBD2. Per the germline V gene, CDR1 is MNHEY and CDR2 is SVGAGI. The CDR3 length is 16 residues. The J segment lost 9 bases and the V segment lost 5 bases, leaving 11 bases of the junction unmatched. The CDR3 reads CASSPGTSGGGLPQYF. The DNA for the CDR3 is TGTGCCAGCAGTCCCGGGACTAGCGGGGGCGGCTTACCCCAGTACTTC.

With regard to this clonotype: Given a much more abundant clone one base away, this may be a read error. The rearrangement uses TRBV29-1 and TRBJ2-2; TRBD2 agrees at 8 bases. Germline assignment: CDR1 SQVTM and CDR2 ANQGSEA. The CDR3 is 14 residues long. CDR3 protein: CSGWGSGDTGELSF. Here the CDR3 DNA reads TGCAGCGGCTGGGGTAGCGGGGACACCGGGGAGCTGTCTTTT.

This clonotype was counted ten times or more. The CDR3 bases are TGTGCCAGCAGGACGTCTCTGGCGGCTGAGCAGTACTTC. This translates into CASRTSLAAEQYF. The chain recombines TRBV12-3 or TRBV12-4 with TRBJ2-7; D is unresolved. V was pared by 6 bases and J by 7 bases, with 16 bases between. CDR3 length equals 13 residues.

About this clonotype itself: With a much larger clone just one base away, this may be a read error. The chain carries TRBV10-3 and TRBJ2-6, with D perhaps given as TRBD1 or TRBD2 (5 bases each). The V gene's germline CDR1 is ENHRY and CDR2 SYGVKD. This CDR3 contains 15 residues. This CDR3 reads CAISGGGSGTNVLTF. The DNA for the CDR3 is TGTGCCATCAGCGGTGGGGGATCTGGGACCAACGTCCTGACTTTC.

The chain employs TRBV19 and TRBJ2-7; D not certain. The CDR3 is 12 residues long. Germline V gene sequence: CDR1 LNHDA, CDR2 SQIVND (reference sequence). Trimming took 7 bases from V and 3 from J, leaving 10 bases between them. The CDR3 here is CASTPDGYEQYF. CDR3 DNA: TGTGCCAGTACCCCGGACGGCTACGAGCAGTACTTC.

There are many counts of this clonotype. CDR3 bases: TGTGCCAGCAGCCCGAGCCGATCTAGCACAGATACGCAGTATTTT. Amino acids: CASSPSRSSTDTQYF. The chain combines TRBV9 with TRBJ2-3; D not resolved. Trimming removed 4 bases from V and 0 bases from J, with 12 bases in between. Germline lookup yields CDR1 SGDLS and CDR2 YYNGEE. This CDR3 is built from 15 residues.

In this sample, this clonotype turned up many times. The chain employs TRBV5-8 and TRBJ2-7; no clear D gene. The CDR3 has 12 amino acids. CDR1 and CDR2 from the germline V gene are SGHTS and YDEGEE. Trimming took 0 bases from V and 9 from J, leaving 10 bases between them. CDR3 DNA sequence: TGTGCCAGCAGCTTGGATGCGGACGCGCAGTACTTC. Translated, it gives CASSLDADAQYF.

The V call is TRBV20-1, the J call TRBJ2-7, with 11 bases identical to TRBD2. Germline V gene lookup returns CDR1 DFQATT and CDR2 SNEGSKA (reference sequence). V lost 6 bases to trimming and J lost 3 bases; unmatched junction nucleotides: 10. The CDR3 length is 15 residues. The CDR3 bases are TGCAGTGCCTGGACCGGGACTAGCGGAAACTACGAGCAGTACTTC. It yields the protein CSAWTGTSGNYEQYF.

Ten or more counts support this clonotype. The CDR3 spells CASSLGVGLSYEQYF. The CDR3 DNA follows: TGTGCCAGCAGCTTAGGAGTCGGGCTTTCCTACGAGCAGTACTTC. This sequence joins TRBV7-2 and TRBJ2-7; no definite D call. V lost 1 base and J lost 1, with 11 bases in between. The germline V gene encodes CDR1 SGHTA and CDR2 FQGNSA. The CDR3 runs 15 residues.

The chain employs TRBV19 and TRBJ1-1; possibly TRBD1 for D (6 bases). V dropped 10 bases and J dropped 1 base, with 10 bases sitting between them. The germline CDR1 and CDR2 sequences are LNHDA and SQIVND (reference sequence). This CDR3 comprises 12 residues. The CDR3 reads CATLTGNTEAFF. The CDR3 nucleotides read TGTGCCACCCTGACAGGGAACACTGAAGCTTTCTTT.

This rearrangement joins TRBV7-2 to TRBJ2-1, with 7 bases fitting TRBD1. Trimming removed 2 bases from V and 8 bases from J; junction bases left unmatched: 12. The CDR3 is 16 residues long. The V gene's germline CDR1 is SGHTA and CDR2 FQGNSA. CDR3 in DNA: TGTGCCAGCAGCTTAAGGGGGCTACTACATCGGGATGAGCAGTTCTTC. Its translation is CASSLRGLLHRDEQFF.

This clonotype was picked up one time. This sequence may be a read error, since a much larger clone differs from it by one base. The chain links TRBV25-1 to TRBJ2-7; D ambiguous. Germline CDR1 is MGHDK and CDR2 is SYGVNS. V lost 3 bases and J 0 bases, leaving 9 bases between the germline ends. CDR3 size: 14 residues. The CDR3 bases are TGTGCCAGCAGTGATGTAGGAGCCTCCTACGAGCAGTACTTC. Translating it yields CASSDVGASYEQYF.

The rearrangement uses TRBV7-9 and TRBJ1-4, with TRBD1 as a possible D gene (5 bases). Trimming left V 4 bases short and J 0 bases short, with 12 bases between. CDR1 and CDR2 from the germline V gene are SEHNR and FQNEAQ (reference sequence). The CDR3 has 16 residues. The CDR3 reads CASSWQGATTNEKLFF. CDR3 DNA sequence: TGTGCCAGCAGCTGGCAAGGGGCTACAACTAATGAAAAACTGTTTTTT.

The sample holds one count of this clonotype. This chain uses TRBV11-2 with TRBJ2-3; 10 nucleotides line up with TRBD2. With 2 bases clipped from V and 0 bases from J, the junction kept 5 bases outside the gene matches. The CDR3 spans 17 residues. In germline, CDR1 is SGHAT, CDR2 FQNNGV. In DNA form, the CDR3 reads TGTGCCAGCAGCTTACACCCGACTAGCGGGAGCACAGATACGCAGTATTTT. Its protein product is CASSLHPTSGSTDTQYF.